This passage covers 7 T cell receptor beta chains from one sample sequenced in a study of T cell responses to AZD1222 COVID-19 vaccine. Clones were read by immunoSEQ multiplex PCR, and TCRdb kept only the in-frame ones, dropping some. The table has 150,000 to 200,000 clones, about 87% seen once. Material: peripheral blood, obtained on day 0 of MenACWY control vaccination. These receptors were obtained from an adult in good health.

The chain is built from TRBV24-1 and TRBJ2-1, with D possibly TRBD2 on 6 matching bases. The CDR3 is made up of 16 amino acids. The V and J ends lost 1 base and 2 bases respectively, with 11 bases between them. CDR1 is KGHDR, CDR2 SFDVKD, per germline. CDR3 in amino acids: CATSDFSAGPYNEQFF. CDR3 nucleotides: TGTGCCACCAGTGATTTTTCAGCGGGTCCCTACAATGAGCAGTTCTTC.

This rearrangement joins TRBV13 to TRBJ1-3; D remains ambiguous. V was cut by 1 base and J by 3 bases, with 7 bases left in between. The CDR3 extends over 14 amino acids. Germline V gene lookup returns CDR1 PRHDT and CDR2 FYEKMQ (reference sequence). Here the CDR3 reads CASSLESGGNTIYF. DNA of the CDR3: TGTGCCAGCAGCTTAGAAAGTGGTGGAAACACCATATATTTT. Full variable domain (remainder filled in from reference TRBV13 and TRBJ1-3): AAGVIQSPRHLIKEKRETATLKCYPIPRHDTVYWYQQGPGQDPQFLISFYEKMQSDKGSIPDRFSAQQFSDYHSELNMSSLELGDSALYFCASSLESGGNTIYFGEGSWLTVV.

This clone was seen a single time. The rearrangement joins TRBV5-5 to TRBJ1-5; D not resolved. Germline-derived CDR1 and CDR2 are SGHKS and YYEKEE (reference sequence). Trimming took off 3 bases at V and 3 bases at J, with 4 bases between the two ends. CDR3 size: 12 residues. CDR3 nucleotides: TGTGCCAGCAGCTCCAACAATCAGCCCCAGCATTTT. The encoded protein is CASSSNNQPQHF.

This clone has just one count. This sequence joins TRBV27 and TRBJ1-1; D not resolved. The CDR3 runs 12 residues. The V and J ends lost 9 bases and 4 bases respectively, with 12 bases between them. Germline V gene sequence: CDR1 MNHEY, CDR2 SMNVEV (reference sequence). For the CDR3, the DNA is TGTGCCAGTATGGGGTTCGCCACTGAAGCTTTCTTT. Protein sequence: CASMGFATEAFF.

The gene calls are TRBV6-5 and TRBJ2-7; 8 nucleotides agree with TRBD1. V trimming: 5 bases; J trimming: 4 bases; junction bases outside the gene matches: 7. Germline loops: CDR1 MNHEY, CDR2 SVGAGI. This CDR3 is 14 amino acids long. The CDR3 protein is CASSPGTGEYEQYF. CDR3 bases: TGTGCCAGCAGTCCCGGGACAGGAGAATACGAGCAGTACTTC.

This clone has just a few counts. The chain uses TRBV28 and TRBJ1-2, with 10 bases identical to TRBD1. V shed 3 bases and J 5 bases; nucleotides not matched to a gene: 9. The CDR3 is 16 residues long. Germline V gene lookup returns CDR1 MDHEN and CDR2 SYDVKM. CDR3 amino acids: CASSFMGTGASYGYTF. The CDR3 DNA reads as TGTGCCAGCAGTTTCATGGGGACAGGGGCGTCGTATGGCTACACCTTC.

The chain uses TRBV5-1 and TRBJ1-4, with a tentative D call TRBD1 (5 bases). Germline CDR1 SGHRS, CDR2 YFSETQ. The ends were cut back, 1 base at V and 12 bases at J, with 10 bases in the middle. This CDR3 spans 12 amino acids. CDR3 protein: CASSLRRGELFF. The CDR3 DNA follows: TGCGCCAGCAGCTTGAGGAGGGGAGAACTGTTTTTT. Drawing the rest from reference TRBV5-1 and TRBJ1-4, the complete variable domain is KAGVTQTPRYLIKTRGQQVTLSCSPISGHRSVSWYQQTPGQGLQFLFEYFSETQRNKGNFPGRFSGRQFSNSRSEMNVSTLELGDSALYLCASSLRRGELFFGSGTQLSVL.